Sequencing of this T cell receptor (beta chain) was carried out in a study of shared clonotypes between healthy human individuals. The table came from immunoSEQ multiplex PCR; TCRdb's copy has only in-frame clones and leaves some out. The sample consists of 2 million to 2.5 million clones, approximately 95% of them appearing once. The germline V gene has CDR1 SEHNR and CDR2 FQNEAQ (reference sequence). This CDR3 is built from 13 residues. The source is a man aged 18 to 30 in good health. Some clones in this sample may be carry-over from other donors' samples. Sequenced sample: naive CD4+ T cells from PBMCs. The subset denotes: CD45RA+ positively selected. This rearrangement joins TRBV7-9 to TRBJ2-5; tentatively, D is TRBD1 (6 bases). The J call may be in error: the DNA end matches TRBJ2-7 better. The CDR3 DNA reads TGTGCCAGCAGACTTCCGGGACACAACGAGCAGTACTTC. Protein product: CASRLPGHNEQYF.